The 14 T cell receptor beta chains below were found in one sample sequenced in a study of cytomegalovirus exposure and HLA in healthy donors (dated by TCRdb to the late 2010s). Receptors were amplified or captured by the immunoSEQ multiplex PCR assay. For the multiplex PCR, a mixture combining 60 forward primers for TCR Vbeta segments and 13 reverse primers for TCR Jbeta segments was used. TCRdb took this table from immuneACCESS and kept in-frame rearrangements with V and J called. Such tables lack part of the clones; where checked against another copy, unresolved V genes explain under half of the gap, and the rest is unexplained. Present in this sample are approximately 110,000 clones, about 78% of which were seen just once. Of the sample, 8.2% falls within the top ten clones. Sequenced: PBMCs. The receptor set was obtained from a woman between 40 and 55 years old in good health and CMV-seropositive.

CDR3 loop: CASSPRTSGGVGETQYF. CDR3 sequence (DNA): TGTGCCAGCAGCCCTCGGACTAGCGGGGGGGTGGGGGAGACCCAGTACTTC. This chain links TRBV5-4 with TRBJ2-5, with 15 nucleotides matching TRBD2. This CDR3 contains 17 residues. V trimming: 4 bases; J trimming: 5 bases; junction bases outside the gene matches: 9. Germline loops: CDR1 SGHNT, CDR2 YYREEE (reference sequence).

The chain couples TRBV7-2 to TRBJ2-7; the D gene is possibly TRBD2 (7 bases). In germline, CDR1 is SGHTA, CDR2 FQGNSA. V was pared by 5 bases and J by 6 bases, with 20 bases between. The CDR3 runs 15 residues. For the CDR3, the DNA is TGTGCCAGCAGCCCGGACGGGGGGCGATTTGGCGAGCAGTACTTC. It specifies CASSPDGGRFGEQYF.

CDR3 DNA sequence: TGCGCCAGCAGCTTCGGGGGAGCAGAAAGTAAAGCTTTCTTT. Protein: CASSFGGAESKAFF. The rearrangement links TRBV5-1 to TRBJ1-1; D is perhaps TRBD1 (5 bases). Per germline, CDR1 SGHRS and CDR2 YFSETQ. With 2 bases removed from V and 9 bases from J, the gap between germline ends came to 17 bases. CDR3 length: 14 amino acids. Complete variable domain (other parts from reference TRBV5-1 and TRBJ1-1): KAGVTQTPRYLIKTRGQQVTLSCSPISGHRSVSWYQQTPGQGLQFLFEYFSETQRNKGNFPGRFSGRQFSNSRSEMNVSTLELGDSALYLCASSFGGAESKAFFGQGTRLTVV.

As DNA, the CDR3 is TGTGCCAGCAGCGTAGGGGGAGTTTCTTACGAAGCTTTCTTT. It specifies CASSVGGVSYEAFF. The chain is built from TRBV9 and TRBJ1-1, with unresolved D. This CDR3 region has 14 residues. In germline, CDR1 is SGDLS, CDR2 YYNGEE. Trimming took off 0 bases at V and 8 bases at J, with 14 bases between the two ends.

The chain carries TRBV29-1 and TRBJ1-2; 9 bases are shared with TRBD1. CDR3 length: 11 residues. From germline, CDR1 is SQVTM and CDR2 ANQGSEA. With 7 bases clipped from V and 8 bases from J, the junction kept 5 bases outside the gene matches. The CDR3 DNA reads TGCAGCGCCAGGACAGGGGAGGGCTACACCTTC. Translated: CSARTGEGYTF. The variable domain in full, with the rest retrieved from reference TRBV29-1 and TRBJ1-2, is SAVISQKPSRDICQRGTSLTIQCQVDSQVTMMFWYRQQPGQSLTLIATANQGSEATYESGFVIDKFPISRPNLTFSTLTVSNMSPEDSSIYLCSARTGEGYTFGSGTRLTVV.

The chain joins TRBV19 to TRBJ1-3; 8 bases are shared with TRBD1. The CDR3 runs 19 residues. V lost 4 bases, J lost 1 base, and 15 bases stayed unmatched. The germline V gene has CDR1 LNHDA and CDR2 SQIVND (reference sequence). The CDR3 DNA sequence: TGTGCCAGTAGTACCACCGGACAGGGTTTGGGAGGATCTGGAAACACCATATATTTT. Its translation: CASSTTGQGLGGSGNTIYF. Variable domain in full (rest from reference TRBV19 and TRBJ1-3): DGGITQSPKYLFRKEGQNVTLSCEQNLNHDAMYWYRQDPGQGLRLIYYSQIVNDFQKGDIAEGYSVSREKKESFPLTVTSAQKNPTAFYLCASSTTGQGLGGSGNTIYFGEGSWLTVV.

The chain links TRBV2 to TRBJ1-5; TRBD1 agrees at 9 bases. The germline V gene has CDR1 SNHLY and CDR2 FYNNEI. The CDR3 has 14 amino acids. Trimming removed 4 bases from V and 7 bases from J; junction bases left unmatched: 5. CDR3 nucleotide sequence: TGTGCCAGCAGTGGGACAGGGGAAGGACAGCCCCAGCATTTT. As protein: CASSGTGEGQPQHF.

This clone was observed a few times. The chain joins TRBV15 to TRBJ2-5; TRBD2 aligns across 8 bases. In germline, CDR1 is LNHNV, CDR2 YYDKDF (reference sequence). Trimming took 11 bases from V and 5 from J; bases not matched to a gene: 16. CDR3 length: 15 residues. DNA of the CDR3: TGTGCCCTACAAGGGCCCGGGGGGGCTTGGGAGACCCAGTACTTC. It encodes CALQGPGGAWETQYF.

CDR3 coding DNA: TGTGCCAGCAGCGTTTTAGCATACAGCACAGATACGCAGTATTTT. Translation gives CASSVLAYSTDTQYF. The chain employs TRBV9 and TRBJ2-3; D gene ambiguous. V was trimmed by 2 bases and J by 0 bases, leaving 10 bases between them. The CDR3 is 15 residues long. Per germline, CDR1 SGDLS and CDR2 YYNGEE.

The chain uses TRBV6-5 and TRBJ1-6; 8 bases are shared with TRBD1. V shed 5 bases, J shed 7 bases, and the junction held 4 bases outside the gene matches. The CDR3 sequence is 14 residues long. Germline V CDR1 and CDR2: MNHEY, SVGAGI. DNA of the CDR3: TGTGCCAGCAGTGGCCGGACAGGGAATTCACCCCTCCACTTT. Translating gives CASSGRTGNSPLHF.

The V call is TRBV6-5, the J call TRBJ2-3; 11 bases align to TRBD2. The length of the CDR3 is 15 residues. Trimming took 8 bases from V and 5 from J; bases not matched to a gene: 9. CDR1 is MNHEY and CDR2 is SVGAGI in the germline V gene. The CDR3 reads CASRKTSGDEDTQYF. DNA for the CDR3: TGTGCCAGCCGAAAGACTAGCGGGGATGAAGATACGCAGTATTTT.

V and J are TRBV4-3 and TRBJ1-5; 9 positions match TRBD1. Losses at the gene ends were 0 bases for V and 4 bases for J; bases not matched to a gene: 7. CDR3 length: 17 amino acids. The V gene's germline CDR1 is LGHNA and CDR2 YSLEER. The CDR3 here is CASSQDPTGGGNQPQHF. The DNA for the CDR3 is TGCGCCAGCAGCCAAGATCCGACAGGGGGTGGGAATCAGCCCCAGCATTTT.

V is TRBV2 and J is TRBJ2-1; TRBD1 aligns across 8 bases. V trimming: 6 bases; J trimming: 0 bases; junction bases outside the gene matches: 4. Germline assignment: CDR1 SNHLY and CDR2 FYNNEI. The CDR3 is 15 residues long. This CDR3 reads CASSLDRGSYNEQFF. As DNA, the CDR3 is TGTGCCAGCAGCCTCGACAGGGGCTCCTACAATGAGCAGTTCTTC.

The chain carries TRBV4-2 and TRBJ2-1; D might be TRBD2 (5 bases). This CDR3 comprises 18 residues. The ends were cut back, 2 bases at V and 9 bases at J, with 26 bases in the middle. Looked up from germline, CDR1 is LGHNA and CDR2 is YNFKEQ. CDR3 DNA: TGTGCCAGCAGCCAAACAAGTCGGGATGGTGTAGTCTCGAGTGAGCAGTTCTTC. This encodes CASSQTSRDGVVSSEQFF.